The clone carrying this T cell receptor (beta chain) has only one observation. Measured with immunoSEQ multiplex PCR; TCRdb has only the in-frame clones, and not every one. The sample records about 230,000 clones, about 80% being singletons. The data are from a study of blood T cell repertoires in COVID-19. Study-wide context: Spain, Italy and the United States supplied samples that represented acute and convalescent COVID-19.

Germline V gene sequence: CDR1 GTSNPN, CDR2 SVGIG (reference sequence). The V segment lost 2 bases and the J segment 3 bases; nucleotides outside the gene matches: 2. The CDR3 loop spans 14 amino acids. The clonotype was recovered from a man aged 45-65 years with active or convalescent COVID-19. The chain couples TRBV30 to TRBJ2-4, with 9 bases aligning to TRBD1. The sequenced sample consisted of peripheral blood. For the CDR3, the DNA is TGTGCCTGGAGTTGGGGACAGGGCAAAAACATTCAGTACTTC. This sequence encodes CAWSWGQGKNIQYF. The complete variable domain, with remaining parts taken from reference TRBV30 and TRBJ2-4, reads SQTIHQWPATLVQPVGSPLSLECTVEGTSNPNLYWYRQAAGRGLQLLFYSVGIGQISSEVPQNLSASRPQDRQFILSSKKLLLSDSGFYLCAWSWGQGKNIQYFGAGTRLSVL.